This T cell receptor (beta chain) was profiled in a study of T-cell reconstitution after alpha-beta-depleted transplantation in children. Preparation of the TCRbeta library involved a method that used unique molecular identifiers. TCRdb re-called the PCR reads with MiXCR, one entry per CDR3 protein. The sample has over 450,000 distinct CDR3 sequences, roughly a tenth seen once. Of note for this clonotype: What it binds is unknown.

Germline-derived CDR1 and CDR2 are SGHTA and FQGNSA. Trimming took off 5 bases at V and 4 bases at J, with 12 bases between the two ends. This CDR3 comprises 14 residues. Study conclusions and caveats: As was reported, about two months after transplant, alpha-beta T cells came from several hundred expanded graft clones.

This receptor was taken from a child aged 2 to 10 with inherited bone marrow failure, due to receive a stem cell transplant. The sequencing here drew on PBMCs, taken before TCRalphabeta/CD19-depleted stem cell transplant. The chain carries TRBV7-2 and TRBJ2-1; D unresolved. The CDR3 loop is CASSPSLGYNEQFF. In nucleotides, the CDR3 is TGTGCCAGCAGCCCGTCCCTAGGGTACAATGAGCAGTTCTTC.